This entry is about one T cell receptor (beta chain). Its antigen remains unknown. Germline assignment: CDR1 SEHNR and CDR2 FQNEAQ (reference sequence). There are 15 residues in the CDR3. After removal of 4 bases from V and 4 bases from J, the junction contained 9 bases not matched to a gene. The sample originates from a study of CD8+ T cells in alopecia areata. Study-wide results and caveats: Scalp and blood retained many expanded lesional clones during tofacitinib. Among the 100 top clones, expanded CD8+ clones, like scalp clonality, were significantly decreased by tofacitinib.

It was cDNA, reverse transcribed from extracted RNA, that served as the sequencing template. Clones were sequenced by immunoSEQ multiplex PCR, and TCRdb holds only the in-frame ones, with some missing. This table holds around 100,000 clones, 60% to 80% found once. Treatment described: oral pan-JAK inhibitor, 5-10 mg twice daily. The specimen was CD8+ T cells sorted from blood, collected between weeks 44 and 45, from a patient treated with tofacitinib. V and J are TRBV7-9 and TRBJ2-7; TRBD1 aligns across 8 bases. This sequence was found in a human donor with alopecia areata. The CDR3 sequence is CASSSRTGLRYEQYF. CDR3 nucleotide sequence: TGTGCCAGCAGCTCCCGGACAGGGTTAAGGTACGAGCAGTACTTC. Supplemented by reference TRBV7-9 and TRBJ2-7, the full variable domain reads DTGVSQNPRHKITKRGQNVTFRCDPISEHNRLYWYRQTLGQGPEFLTYFQNEAQLEKSRLLSDRFSAERPKGSFSTLEIQRTEQGDSAMYLCASSSRTGLRYEQYFGPGTRLTVT.